A single sample is the source of the 12 T cell receptor beta chains below, sequenced in a study of cytomegalovirus exposure and HLA in healthy donors. Use of 60 Vbeta and 13 Jbeta primers characterized the PCR. The repertoire was sequenced with immunoSEQ multiplex PCR; TCRdb's copy has only in-frame clones and lacks some. The sample lists about 200,000 clones, about 86% occurring once. Material for sequencing was PBMCs. The source of these receptors is a woman aged 25 to 39 in good health and CMV-seronegative.

The chain couples TRBV5-1 to TRBJ2-2; the D gene is possibly TRBD1 (5 bases). The CDR3 covers 16 residues. Germline assignment: CDR1 SGHRS and CDR2 YFSETQ. Trimming took 0 bases from V and 4 from J, leaving 13 bases between them. The CDR3 nucleotides are TGCGCCAGCAGCTTGGACAGGTTCATGGGCACCGGGGAGCTGTTTTTT. Residues: CASSLDRFMGTGELFF.

The chain couples TRBV4-1 to TRBJ2-3; 8 nucleotides agree with TRBD2. Looked up from germline, CDR1 is MGHRA and CDR2 is YSYEKL. The trim removed 1 base at V and 3 bases at J, leaving 12 bases unmatched. This CDR3 comprises 18 residues. Written as DNA, the CDR3 is TGCGCCAGCAGCCAAGGTATAAGCGGGGGCGTTTTTACAGATACGCAGTATTTT. Translation: CASSQGISGGVFTDTQYF.

CDR3 region: CASGGGGSSYNEQFF. The CDR3 nucleotides read TGTGCCAGCGGCGGAGGAGGGAGCTCCTACAATGAGCAGTTCTTC. The chain is built from TRBV6-1 and TRBJ2-1; possible D gene TRBD2, 6 bases. CDR1 and CDR2 from the germline V gene are MNHNS and SASEGT. The germline V and J ends were trimmed by 8 bases and 0 bases, with 14 bases remaining between them. The CDR3 runs to 15 residues.

The chain has TRBV5-1 and TRBJ2-5; TRBD2 is a possible D gene (6 bases). The closer fit of TRBJ2-7 to the DNA end suggests the J call may be wrong. CDR1 SGHRS and CDR2 YFSETQ come from the germline V gene. The CDR3 extends over 14 amino acids. CDR3 DNA: TGCGCCAGCAGCCTGACTAGGCTCTCCTACGAGCAGTACTTC. Translating it yields CASSLTRLSYEQYF.

Points on this clone: A junction boundary mismatches the germline segment, possibly from a read error. This sequence joins TRBV5-1 and TRBJ2-1; 9 bases agree with TRBD2. The CDR3 spans 15 residues. Per the germline V gene, CDR1 is SGHRS and CDR2 is YFSETQ. The CDR3 DNA reads TGCACCAGCAGCCACGGACTAGCGTCCGACAATGAGCAGTTCTTC. Translated, it gives CTSSHGLASDNEQFF.

This sequence joins TRBV18 and TRBJ2-3; D remains unclear. This CDR3 is 14 amino acids long. V gave up 5 bases and J gave up 3 bases, with 12 bases separating them. Germline V gene sequence: CDR1 KGHSH, CDR2 LQKENI. The DNA of the CDR3 is TGTGCCAGCTCATCCCGACAAATAACAGATACGCAGTATTTT. Translated: CASSSRQITDTQYF.

This sequence joins TRBV9 and TRBJ1-2, with no clear D. Germline assignment: CDR1 SGDLS and CDR2 YYNGEE. This CDR3 comprises 14 residues. The V end was cut by 3 bases, the J end by 8 bases, with 17 bases between. The CDR3 loop reads CASSAQPGNQGYTF. In DNA, the CDR3 is TGTGCCAGCAGCGCCCAACCGGGTAACCAAGGCTACACCTTC.

The V call is TRBV5-1, the J call TRBJ2-3; 8 positions match TRBD1. Trimming at V came to 4 bases and at J to 4 bases, leaving 5 bases not matched to a gene. The CDR3 sequence is 14 residues long. Looked up from germline, CDR1 is SGHRS and CDR2 is YFSETQ. The CDR3 reads CASSQDRVSDTQYF. Written as DNA, the CDR3 is TGCGCCAGCAGCCAGGACAGGGTGTCAGATACGCAGTATTTT.

The V gene is TRBV28, the J gene TRBJ1-2; no clear D. This CDR3 region has 12 residues. CDR1 MDHEN and CDR2 SYDVKM come from the germline V gene. The V end lost 3 bases, the J end lost 7 bases, and 9 bases lay between the germline ends. CDR3 nucleotide sequence: TGTGCCAGCAGTTTCCCTCAGCGTGGCTACACCTTC. It specifies CASSFPQRGYTF.

In the case of this clone: An end of the junction differs from the germline gene, which may be a read error. The chain uses TRBV7-9 and TRBJ1-2; no definite D call. The germline CDR1 and CDR2 sequences are SEHNR and FQNEAQ (reference sequence). The CDR3 consists of 12 residues. For the CDR3, the DNA is TGTTCCAGCAGCTACGGCGGGAGGGGCTACACCTTC. Amino acid sequence: CSSSYGGRGYTF.

The CDR3 DNA sequence: TGTGCCAGCAGTTTAAATCCCAGGGGGCCTCCCTACGAGCAGTACTTC. Its protein product is CASSLNPRGPPYEQYF. The chain carries TRBV28 and TRBJ2-5; 8 bases fit TRBD1. Gene TRBJ2-7 matches the end of the DNA better, so the J call may be wrong. Looked up from germline, CDR1 is MDHEN and CDR2 is SYDVKM. The CDR3 runs 16 residues.

J is TRBJ2-2 and V is TRBV29-1; 11 nucleotides line up with TRBD2. J gave up 8 bases and V 6 bases, and 11 bases lay outside the gene matches. Germline V gene data show CDR1 as SQVTM and CDR2 as ANQGSEA. CDR3 size: 15 residues. CDR3 residues: CSVGPTSGSQGELFF. In DNA form, the CDR3 reads TGCAGCGTGGGCCCTACTAGCGGGAGTCAGGGGGAGCTGTTTTTT.